This TCR beta chain emerged from a study of cytomegalovirus exposure and HLA in healthy donors. The PCR made use of 60 Vbeta and 13 Jbeta primers. Profiling relied on immunoSEQ multiplex PCR, and the TCRdb table lists in-frame clones only, not all of them. The data show roughly 180,000 clones, roughly 75% seen once. CDR1 is SNHLY and CDR2 is FYNNEI in the germline V gene. This CDR3 has 13 residues. Trimming took 7 bases from V and 10 from J; bases not matched to a gene: 5. In its sample, this clone was seen a few times. The origin of this receptor is a woman in her 30s in good health and CMV-seronegative. The V gene is TRBV2, the J gene TRBJ1-6; 9 bases align to TRBD1. The sample comprised PBMCs. The CDR3 loop is CASTGQGYSPLHF. Written as DNA, the CDR3 is TGTGCCAGCACGGGACAGGGTTACTCACCCCTCCACTTT.